Sequencing of this T cell receptor beta chain was carried out in a study of blood T cell repertoires in COVID-19 (dated by TCRdb to about 2020). General notes on the study: Samples from collaborators originated in the United States, Italy and Spain and spanned both the acute and convalescent phases of COVID-19. The dataset comprised deeply sampled blood TCRbeta repertoires from subjects exposed to, actively infected with, or recovered from COVID-19. The repertoires were released in a freely available public database meant as a resource for research on the immune response to SARS-CoV-2. A de-identified subject ID, COVID-19 status, age in years and sex were almost always included in the sample metadata. Samples were obtained from the ongoing ImmuneRACE study (first 160 participants) and from about 1,300 subjects provided by 6 global collaborators. The material from the prospective study consisted of cDNA or gDNA derived from T cells, B-cell-depleted T cells, or PBMCs. Where available, HLA class I and class II types were taken from metadata supplied by the sample provider and were not determined by assay-based typing. The full study reports these points: How much clinical and demographic metadata was included differed by source and by participant, and the metadata was provided uncurated.

TCRbeta CDR3 regions were amplified from genomic DNA by means of the immunoSEQ Assay, a bias-controlled multiplex PCR. In the paper's pipeline: The number of nucleated cells in each sample was estimated by amplification of reference gene primers within the assay. Sequence reads were collapsed and filtered to measure the absolute abundance of every unique TCRbeta CDR3 rearrangement. For each sample, productive Simpson clonality was calculated as the square root of Simpson's diversity index over productive rearrangements. The immuneACCESS repertoire file appears here via TCRdb, limited to in-frame rearrangements. These files lack a portion of the clones; in checked studies, under half of the deficit traces to unresolved V genes, and the cause of the others is not known. V, J and clone size are taken as reported in that table, and D and trimming were inferred from the DNA itself. Across this sample there are about 170,000 clones, with 80% to 85% seen only once. 14% of the sample is taken by the ten largest.

In Seattle, one collaborating source enrolled patients while the infection was active and tracked those patients longitudinally over the course of disease. Whole blood was collected in K2EDTA tubes by collaborating institutions according to the institutions' own protocols. For TCRbeta analysis, collaborator samples were shipped as frozen whole blood, as isolated PBMCs, or as DNA extracted from either sample type. The V end loses 8 bases and the J end loses 4 bases, and a stretch of 9 bases separates them. The CDR3 starts with the cysteine, ends with the phenylalanine, and has 12 residues. The CDR3 DNA has 36 bases and is translated from base 1. CDR1 is given as MGHDK and CDR2 as SYGVNS, both from the germline V gene. With regard to this clone: No antigen is known for it. The record has no base qualities; no much larger clone is one base away.

This chain joins TRBV25-1 to TRBJ2-1, and the D gene may be TRBD1, 5 bases matching. The TCR originated in a woman in her 70s with COVID-19, enrolled during active disease. Sequences were obtained from peripheral blood. The CDR3 protein sequence reads: CASRTGYNEQFF. The DNA is as follows: TGTGCCAGCCGCACAGGTTACAATGAGCAGTTCTTC.